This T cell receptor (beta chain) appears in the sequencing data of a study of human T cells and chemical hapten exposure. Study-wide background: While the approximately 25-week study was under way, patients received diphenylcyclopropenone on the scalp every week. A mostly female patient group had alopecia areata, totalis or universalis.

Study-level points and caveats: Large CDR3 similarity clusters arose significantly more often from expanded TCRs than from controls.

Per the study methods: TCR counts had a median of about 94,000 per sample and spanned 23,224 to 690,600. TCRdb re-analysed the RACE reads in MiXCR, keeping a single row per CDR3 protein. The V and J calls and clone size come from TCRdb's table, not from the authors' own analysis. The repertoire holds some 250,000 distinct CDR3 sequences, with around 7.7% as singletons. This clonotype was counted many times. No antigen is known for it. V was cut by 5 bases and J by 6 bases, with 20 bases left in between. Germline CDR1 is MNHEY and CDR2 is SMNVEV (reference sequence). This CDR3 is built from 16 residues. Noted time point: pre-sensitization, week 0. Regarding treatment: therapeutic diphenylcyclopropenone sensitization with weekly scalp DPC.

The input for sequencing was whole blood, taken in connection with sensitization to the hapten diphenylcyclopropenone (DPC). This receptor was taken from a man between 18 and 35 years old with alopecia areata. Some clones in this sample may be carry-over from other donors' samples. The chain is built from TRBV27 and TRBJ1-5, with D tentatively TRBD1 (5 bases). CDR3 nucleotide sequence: TGTGCCAGCAGTACCCTCGAGGGGACGGGGAGTCAGCCCCAGCATTTT. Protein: CASSTLEGTGSQPQHF.